This record concerns one T cell receptor (beta chain) sequence. Its antigen is not identified. This CDR3 region has 17 residues. Trimming cost V 5 bases and J 3 bases; bases outside gene matches: 10. Germline V gene sequence: CDR1 SGHNT, CDR2 YENEEA. The assay was immunoSEQ multiplex PCR, and TCRdb's table has in-frame clones only and misses some. The sample yields about 25,000 clones, about 80% seen once. With no exception, relapse followed autologous stem cell transplantation in all patients, and brentuximab vedotin exposure varied. This sample stems from a study of PD-1 blockade in classical Hodgkin lymphoma. Study-wide points: Baseline TCR diversity was reportedly lower in newly diagnosed patients than in healthy donors. It was reported as lower still in relapsed/refractory patients. Whatever underlies the repertoire differences (possibly disease activity or prior therapy) remains undefined.

The chain is built from TRBV11-3 and TRBJ2-1, with 10 bases that match TRBD2. The clonotype comes from a human donor with classical Hodgkin lymphoma. The sample here was peripheral blood mononuclear cells (PBMCs), taken before the second cycle of nivolumab. As DNA, the CDR3 is TGTGCCAGCAGCCTCAGACTAGCGGGCAGAGACTACAATGAGCAGTTCTTC. Protein sequence: CASSLRLAGRDYNEQFF.